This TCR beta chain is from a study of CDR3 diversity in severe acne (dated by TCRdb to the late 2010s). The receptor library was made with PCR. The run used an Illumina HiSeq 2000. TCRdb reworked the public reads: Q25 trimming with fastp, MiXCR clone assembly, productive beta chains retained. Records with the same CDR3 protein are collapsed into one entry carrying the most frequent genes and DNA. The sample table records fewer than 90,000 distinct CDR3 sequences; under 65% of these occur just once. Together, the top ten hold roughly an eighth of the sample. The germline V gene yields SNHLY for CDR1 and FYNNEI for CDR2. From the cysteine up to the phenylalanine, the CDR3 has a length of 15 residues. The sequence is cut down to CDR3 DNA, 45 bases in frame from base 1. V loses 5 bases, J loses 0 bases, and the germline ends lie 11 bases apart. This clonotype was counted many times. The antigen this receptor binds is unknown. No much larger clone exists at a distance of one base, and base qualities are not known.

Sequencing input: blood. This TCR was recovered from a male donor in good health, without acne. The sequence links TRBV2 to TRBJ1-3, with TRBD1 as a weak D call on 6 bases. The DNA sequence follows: TGTGCCAGCAGTACCGGACAGTCCTCTGGAAACACCATATATTTT. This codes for CASSTGQSSGNTIYF. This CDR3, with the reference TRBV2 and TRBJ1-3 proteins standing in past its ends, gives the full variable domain EPEVTQTPSHQVTQMGQEVILRCVPISNHLYFYWYRQILGQKVEFLVSFYNNEISEKSEIFDDQFSVERPDGSNFTLKIRSTKLEDSAMYFCASSTGQSSGNTIYFGEGSWLTVV.